This T cell receptor (beta chain) was observed in a study of shared clonotypes between healthy human individuals. The overall study: Participating donors consisted of two women and a few men aged 18 to 49. The study used three CD4 naive, three CD4 memory, two CD8 naive and one CD8 memory plate per donor. Study results and caveats: Naive CD4 clonotype sharing across a handful of donors was approximately 5%.

Data came from immunoSEQ multiplex PCR; TCRdb stores just in-frame clones and leaves some out. The sample includes 700,000 or so clones, about two thirds of them seen just once. The V gene's germline CDR1 is SGHRS and CDR2 YFSETQ. The CDR3 is 18 residues long. The V end lost 4 bases, the J end lost 1 base, and 20 bases lay between the germline ends. A remark on this clone: What it binds is unknown.

This TCR came from a woman aged 25-40 years in good health. V gene TRBV5-1 combines with J gene TRBJ2-2, with D uncertain. Sequenced sample: memory CD4+ T cells sorted from blood. Subset noted: CD45RA-negative fraction. DNA for the CDR3: TGCGCCAGCAGCCCAGATCCATTAACCACGGGGAACACCGGGGAGCTGTTTTTT. Translation gives CASSPDPLTTGNTGELFF.